Listed below are T cell receptor beta chains from one sample, sequenced in a study of blood T cell repertoires in COVID-19. TCRdb's copy holds only in-frame clones and misses some; the assay was immunoSEQ multiplex PCR. Of approximately 250,000 clones in the sample, approximately 84% were seen once. The sample taken for sequencing was peripheral blood. The receptors derive from a man over 45 with acute or convalescent COVID-19. The CDR3 runs from the conserved cysteine through the conserved F or W. A D gene is named only where the DNA matches it firmly. Clone size is given for some rows only: seen once, a few or many times, or a class if the clone is expanded.

TRBJ1-2,TRBD1,.,TRBV3-1/TRBV3-2,TGTGCCAGCAGCCACCGGGGACAGAACTATGGCTACACCTTC,CASSHRGQNYGYTF
TRBJ2-1,.,once,TRBV3-1/TRBV3-2,TGTGCCAGCAGCAGGCCTTGGGGGGGCATCCTTGAGCAGTTCTTC,CASSRPWGGILEQFF
TRBJ1-2,TRBD1,.,TRBV29-1,TGCAGCGTCGAAAGGACATTCGGGACAGGGAAGATGCATGGCTACACCTTC,CSVERTFGTGKMHGYTF
TRBJ1-2,.,few,TRBV5-1,TGCGCCAGCAGCTTATCAGGGGACGGCTACACCTTC,CASSLSGDGYTF
TRBJ2-3,TRBD2,.,TRBV6-6,TGTGCCAGCAGTTACGGGCTAGCGGGAGTGCCCGATACGCAGTATTTT,CASSYGLAGVPDTQYF
TRBJ2-1,TRBD1,.,TRBV3-1/TRBV3-2,TGTGCCAGCAGCCAGAGGACAGGGGGCTACAATGAGCAGTTCTTC,CASSQRTGGYNEQFF
TRBJ1-1,TRBD1,once,TRBV15,TGTGCCACCAGAGAGGACAGGGCTGGGAACACTGAAGCTTTCTTT,CATREDRAGNTEAFF
TRBJ1-6,.,.,TRBV27,TGTGCCAGCAGTTTTAATCAGGGAGGTAATTCACCCCTCCACTTT,CASSFNQGGNSPLHF
TRBJ1-1,.,.,TRBV6-5,TGTGCCAGCAGTTACGGAGCAACGAACGCTGAAGCTTTCTTT,CASSYGATNAEAFF
TRBJ1-4,TRBD1,few,TRBV9,TGTGCCAGCAGCGTAGCCCAGGGGGCGCAGGGTGAAAAACTGTTTTTT,CASSVAQGAQGEKLFF
TRBJ2-1,.,.,TRBV28,TGTGCCAGCAGTTTGAAGGGGTATGAGCAGTTCTTC,CASSLKGYEQFF
TRBJ1-1,.,.,TRBV6-5,TGTGCCAGCAGCTGGGGGGGGCTGAACACTGAAGCTTTCTTT,CASSWGGLNTEAFF
TRBJ1-2,.,.,TRBV5-1,TGCGCCAGCAGCTTGGCCCACACAGCTAACTATGGCTACACCTTC,CASSLAHTANYGYTF
TRBJ2-1,TRBD2,.,TRBV9,TGTGCCAGCAGCGCCCGACTAGCGGGATCCCCTATTGAGCAGTTCTTC,CASSARLAGSPIEQFF
TRBJ1-5,.,few,TRBV28,TGTGCCAGCAGTGTTAGTAGGGGGAAGCCCCAGCATTTT,CASSVSRGKPQHF
TRBJ2-7,TRBD2,.,TRBV6-6,TGTGCCAGCAGCCGAGCCCCCCGGGACTATACATACGAGCAGTACTTC,CASSRAPRDYTYEQYF
TRBJ2-7,TRBD1,few,TRBV2,TGTGCCACCCAGGGGGCGCGGGTCTACGAGCAGTACTTC,CATQGARVYEQYF
TRBJ1-5,.,few,TRBV29-1,TGCAGCGTCGCTGACACACCCAATCAGCCCCAGCATTTT,CSVADTPNQPQHF
TRBJ1-6,.,.,TRBV30,TGTGCCTGGAGTGTACCAGTACAGTATAATTCACCCCTCCACTTT,CAWSVPVQYNSPLHF
TRBJ2-2,.,once,TRBV14,TGTGCCAGCAGCCAAGTCATTAGAAACACCGGGGAGCTGTTTTTT,CASSQVIRNTGELFF
TRBJ1-2,.,.,TRBV7-3,TGTGCCAGCAGCTCCCCGGGGTTGGGCTACACCTTC,CASSSPGLGYTF
TRBJ2-1,.,.,TRBV20-1,TGCAGTGCAGATAGTGATGATGAGCAGTTCTTC,CSADSDDEQFF
TRBJ2-7,TRBD1,.,TRBV11-3,TGTGCCAGCCGGGGACAGAGCTACGAGCAGTACTTC,CASRGQSYEQYF
TRBJ1-5,.,once,TRBV5-1,TGCGCCAGCAGCTTGGGGACAGGCAATCAGCCCCAGCATTTT,CASSLGTGNQPQHF
TRBJ2-2,.,.,TRBV2,TGTGCCAGCACGGGACAATCGAACACCGGGGAGCTGTTTTTT,CASTGQSNTGELFF
TRBJ2-3,.,once,TRBV24-1,TGTGCCACCAGTGATGGGGTGCGGGGTACAGATACGCAGTATTTT,CATSDGVRGTDTQYF